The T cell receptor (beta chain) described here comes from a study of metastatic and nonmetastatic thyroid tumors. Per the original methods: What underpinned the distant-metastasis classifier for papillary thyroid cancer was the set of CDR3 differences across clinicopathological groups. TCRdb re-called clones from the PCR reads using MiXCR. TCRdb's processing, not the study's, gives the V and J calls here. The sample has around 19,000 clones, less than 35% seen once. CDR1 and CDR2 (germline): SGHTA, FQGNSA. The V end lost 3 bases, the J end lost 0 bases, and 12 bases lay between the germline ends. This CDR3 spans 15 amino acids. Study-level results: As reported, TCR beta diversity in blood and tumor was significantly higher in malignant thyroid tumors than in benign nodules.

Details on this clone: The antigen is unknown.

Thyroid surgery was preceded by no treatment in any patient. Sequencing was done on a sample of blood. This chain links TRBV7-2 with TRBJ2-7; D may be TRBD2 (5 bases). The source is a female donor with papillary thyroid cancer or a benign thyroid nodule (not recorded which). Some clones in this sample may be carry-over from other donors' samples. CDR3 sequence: CASSFQRLSSYEQYF. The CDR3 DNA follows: TGTGCCAGCAGCTTCCAGCGGCTGAGCTCCTACGAGCAGTACTTC.